These T cell receptor beta chains were read from a single sample in a study of cytomegalovirus exposure and HLA in healthy donors. The method was immunoSEQ multiplex PCR; TCRdb's version includes in-frame clones alone and lacks a portion of them. The profile shows roughly 72,000 clones, roughly three quarters of them singletons. The material sequenced was PBMCs. The receptor set was obtained from a woman in her 40s in good health and CMV-seropositive. The CDR3 runs from the conserved cysteine through the conserved F or W. The order of the fields is D gene, J gene, V gene, clone size, CDR3 DNA, CDR3 protein. A D gene is named only where the DNA matches it firmly. Rows may omit the clone size; those that give it use once, few, many or a size class.

>TRBD1|TRBJ2-7|TRBV9|.
TGTGCCAGCAGCGCCCGGGACAGGGCGTGGTACTCCTACGAGCAGTACTTC
CASSARDRAWYSYEQYF
>.|TRBJ1-2|TRBV7-8|.
TGTGCCAGCAGCCAAAGGATCAGTGGCACAGGTCGCGGCTACACCTTC
CASSQRISGTGRGYTF
>.|TRBJ2-6|TRBV18|few
TGTGCCAGCTCCCCAATACTGAATTCGGGGGCCAACGTCCTGACTTTC
CASSPILNSGANVLTF
>.|TRBJ2-1|TRBV6-5|.
TGTGCCAGCAGTTATTTAAGGGGTGGGTACAATGAGCAGTTCTTC
CASSYLRGGYNEQFF
>.|TRBJ2-2|TRBV15|.
TGTGCCACCAGCAGAGGTCTTACCGGGGAGCTGTTTTTT
CATSRGLTGELFF
>.|TRBJ2-2|TRBV19|few
TGTGCCAGTAGTTCGACAGGTAACACCGGGGAGCTGTTTTTT
CASSSTGNTGELFF
>TRBD2|TRBJ2-1|TRBV13|.
TGTGCCAGCAGCTTACCCCGAACAAGCGGGAGGGCCCTCACTGAGCAGTTCTTC
CASSLPRTSGRALTEQFF
>.|TRBJ2-5|TRBV25-1|few
TGTGCCAGCACCCTTCAAGAGACCCAGTACTTC
CASTLQETQYF
>.|TRBJ2-1|TRBV6-1|.
TGTGCCAGCAGTGTTCTTTCCACAGGCACTTCGGAGCAGTTCTTC
CASSVLSTGTSEQFF
>TRBD1|TRBJ2-2|TRBV7-9|.
TGTGCCAGCAGCCGTCGGGACAGACTCAACACCGGGGAGCTGTTTTTT
CASSRRDRLNTGELFF
>.|TRBJ1-5|TRBV28|.
TGTGCCAGCAGATCCCAGGGTGGCCGTCAGCCCCAGCATTTT
CASRSQGGRQPQHF
>.|TRBJ1-1|TRBV5-1|few
TGCGCCAGCAGCTTGGACTCGGTGAACACTGAAGCTTTCTTT
CASSLDSVNTEAFF
>.|TRBJ2-7|TRBV6-5|.
TGTGCCAGCAGCTCTTTCGGGGGATCCTACGAGCAGTACTTC
CASSSFGGSYEQYF
>TRBD1|TRBJ1-1|TRBV30|.
TGTGCCTGGAGGACAGGGCATCAGGGAGCTTTCTTT
CAWRTGHQGAFF